Listed here are 18 T cell receptor beta chains from one sample, sequenced in a study of shared clonotypes between healthy human individuals. Terminally differentiated effector memory CD45RA+ cells were excluded by CCR7 positive selection of CD45RO-negative cells. Some clones are missing from TCRdb's copy, which holds only in-frame ones; the method was immunoSEQ multiplex PCR. Of 1.5 million to 2.5 million clones listed, 85% to 95% are singletons. Source material: naive CD8+ T cells sorted from blood. The receptors here all came from a man between 18 and 35 years old in good health.

This clone was seen once. The chain joins TRBV30 to TRBJ2-3; 11 nucleotides agree with TRBD2. The CDR3 loop spans 16 amino acids. The germline V gene has CDR1 GTSNPN and CDR2 SVGIG (reference sequence). V trimming: 4 bases; J trimming: 4 bases; junction bases outside the gene matches: 10. CDR3 DNA sequence: TGTGCCTGGACCCCCCTGGAACTAGCGGGAGCAGATACGCAGTATTTT. As protein: CAWTPLELAGADTQYF. Full variable domain (rest looked up from reference TRBV30 and TRBJ2-3): SQTIHQWPATLVQPVGSPLSLECTVEGTSNPNLYWYRQAAGRGLQLLFYSVGIGQISSEVPQNLSASRPQDRQFILSSKKLLLSDSGFYLCAWTPLELAGADTQYFGPGTRLTVL.

The CDR3: CASAGRLAEAFF. The CDR3, as DNA: TGCGCCAGCGCAGGGCGCTTGGCTGAAGCTTTCTTT. This rearrangement joins TRBV10-2 to TRBJ1-1; the D gene is possibly TRBD1 (5 bases). The V gene lost 8 bases and the J gene lost 6 bases, with 13 bases spanning the gap. Per the germline V gene, CDR1 is WSHSY and CDR2 is SAAADI. The CDR3 has 12 residues.

The V gene is TRBV14, the J gene TRBJ1-3, with D possibly TRBD1 on 5 matching bases. The CDR3 is 14 residues long. Between the trimmed V and J ends, which lost 5 bases and 0 bases, there was a span of 8 bases. Germline loops: CDR1 SGHDN, CDR2 FVKESK. The chain's CDR3 is CASSYGGSGNTIYF. The DNA of the CDR3 is TGTGCCAGCAGCTATGGGGGCTCTGGAAACACCATATATTTT.

The rearrangement links TRBV28 to TRBJ2-2, with TRBD1 identical over 8 bases. Germline V CDR1 and CDR2: MDHEN, SYDVKM. Trimming cost V 2 bases and J 7 bases; bases outside gene matches: 3. This CDR3 has 14 amino acids. CDR3 amino acids: CASSLQGAYGELFF. The CDR3 DNA follows: TGTGCCAGCAGTTTACAGGGGGCGTACGGGGAGCTGTTTTTT.

The chain recombines TRBV30 with TRBJ1-1; D perhaps matches TRBD1 (5 bases). V lost 4 bases to trimming and J lost 4 bases, with 16 bases between them. In germline, CDR1 is GTSNPN, CDR2 SVGIG (reference sequence). The CDR3 has 14 amino acids. CDR3 sequence (DNA): TGTGCCTGGACCCCCATGGGGGGTTTCACTGAAGCTTTCTTT. It yields the protein CAWTPMGGFTEAFF.

The V call is TRBV7-6, the J call TRBJ1-1, with 7 bases that match TRBD1. V shed 5 bases and J 5 bases; nucleotides not matched to a gene: 8. Germline CDR1 reads SGHVS; CDR2 reads FNYEAQ. The CDR3 runs to 14 residues. The CDR3 here is CASSLGTVGTEAFF. Here the CDR3 DNA reads TGTGCCAGCAGCCTCGGGACAGTAGGGACTGAAGCTTTCTTT.

The gene calls are TRBV6-1 and TRBJ2-5; weak D call: TRBD1 (6 bases). V lost 1 base, J lost 1 base, and 10 bases lay in between. This CDR3 is built from 15 residues. CDR1 is MNHNS, CDR2 SASEGT, per germline. In nucleotides, the CDR3 is TGTGCCAGCAGTGAAGGGACAGCTCTCCAAGAGACCCAGTACTTC. Its protein product is CASSEGTALQETQYF.

Worth noting for this clone: Additional DNA sequences in this sample encode the identical CDR3. This rearrangement joins TRBV27 to TRBJ2-1; 7 positions match TRBD1. The CDR3 covers 14 residues. V shed 2 bases, J shed 5 bases, and the junction held 3 bases outside the gene matches. The germline gives CDR1 MNHEY, CDR2 SMNVEV (reference sequence). CDR3 amino acids: CASSLRTGHNEQFF. DNA of the CDR3: TGTGCCAGCAGTTTAAGGACAGGCCACAATGAGCAGTTCTTC.

The chain links TRBV9 to TRBJ1-4; no firm D call. Between the trimmed V and J ends, which lost 3 bases and 6 bases, there was a span of 12 bases. This CDR3 comprises 14 residues. Germline V gene lookup returns CDR1 SGDLS and CDR2 YYNGEE. The CDR3 DNA reads TGTGCCAGCAGCGCGACGGGAGGGTATGAAAAACTGTTTTTT. Its protein product is CASSATGGYEKLFF.

The chain recombines TRBV6-6 with TRBJ1-4; D is unclear. This CDR3 spans 15 amino acids. V lost 6 bases to trimming and J lost 0 bases, with 11 bases between them. Germline CDR1 MNHNY, CDR2 SVGAGI (reference sequence). The CDR3 bases are TGTGCCAGCAGCTCCTGGACGGCAACTAATGAAAAACTGTTTTTT. Its protein is CASSSWTATNEKLFF.

V usage is TRBV11-2 and J usage is TRBJ2-7, with D perhaps TRBD2 (5 bases). Germline values: CDR1 SGHAT, CDR2 FQNNGV. CDR3 length: 14 residues. Deletions cut 5 bases from V and 0 bases from J, with 11 bases between. The CDR3 DNA sequence: TGTGCCAGCAGCGGGGTAGGGAGCTCCTACGAGCAGTACTTC. This translates into CASSGVGSSYEQYF.

CDR3 nucleotide sequence: TGTGCCAGCAGCTTGGGGGTGGACAATGAGCAGTTCTTC. Its protein is CASSLGVDNEQFF. This chain links TRBV5-6 with TRBJ2-1; D not certain. V gave up 0 bases and J gave up 5 bases, with 6 bases separating them. Looked up from germline, CDR1 is SGHDT and CDR2 is YYEEEE. This CDR3 has 13 amino acids.

The V and J genes are TRBV10-3 and TRBJ2-7; perhaps TRBD2 as D (5 bases). The CDR3 has 14 amino acids. Germline V lookup: CDR1 ENHRY, CDR2 SYGVKD. V lost 6 bases and J lost 2, with 14 bases in between. Written as DNA, the CDR3 is TGTGCCATCAGCGAGGGTCGGGGTCCCTACGAGCAGTACTTC. Protein product: CAISEGRGPYEQYF.

The gene calls are TRBV6-1 and TRBJ1-5, with D unresolved. The V gene's germline CDR1 is MNHNS and CDR2 SASEGT. This CDR3 spans 17 amino acids. V was cut by 0 bases and J by 0 bases, with 12 bases left in between. The CDR3: CASSEAVTELSNQPQHF. The CDR3 DNA follows: TGTGCCAGCAGTGAAGCTGTAACGGAACTTAGCAATCAGCCCCAGCATTTT.

With regard to this clone: Other DNA sequences in the same sample also yield this CDR3. The rearrangement joins TRBV27 to TRBJ1-5; D not resolved. V gave up 1 base and J gave up 7 bases, with 5 bases separating them. The CDR3 length is 12 residues. CDR1 MNHEY and CDR2 SMNVEV come from the germline V gene (reference sequence). The CDR3 loop is CASSLFGQPQHF. DNA for the CDR3: TGTGCCAGCAGTTTATTCGGGCAGCCCCAGCATTTT.

V is TRBV19 and J is TRBJ2-1; no firm D call. The V gene lost 3 bases and the J gene lost 6 bases, with 9 bases spanning the gap. Germline assignment: CDR1 LNHDA and CDR2 SQIVND (reference sequence). The CDR3 contains 13 residues. The CDR3 coding sequence is TGTGCCAGTAGTATTTGGGGTCCCAATGAGCAGTTCTTC. This gives the protein CASSIWGPNEQFF.

V usage is TRBV11-2 and J usage is TRBJ1-2, with TRBD1 as a possible D gene (6 bases). The germline V gene has CDR1 SGHAT and CDR2 FQNNGV. V dropped 2 bases and J dropped 8 bases, with 15 bases sitting between them. This CDR3 has 14 residues. The CDR3 is CASSLTQGKEGYTF. The CDR3 nucleotides read TGTGCCAGCAGCTTAACCCAGGGGAAAGAGGGCTACACCTTC.

The chain combines TRBV7-2 with TRBJ2-7, with 9 bases that match TRBD2. Unmatched junction bases numbered 8, after V lost 5 bases and J lost 0 bases. The germline CDR1 and CDR2 sequences are SGHTA and FQGNSA. The CDR3 runs to 16 residues. The CDR3 protein is CASSPLSGSHSYEQYF. CDR3 in DNA: TGTGCCAGCAGCCCACTTAGCGGGAGTCACTCCTACGAGCAGTACTTC.